These 22 T cell receptor beta chains were sequenced from one sample in a study of a mutant IDH1 vaccine in newly diagnosed glioma (dated by TCRdb to the early 2020s). These TCRs' antigens remain unknown. The time point label of this sample denotes: week 11, during vaccination. A 20-mer mutant IDH1 peptide at 300 micrograms in Montanide made up each vaccine dose, which was injected subcutaneously together with topical imiquimod. Library generation was performed with the immunoSEQ multiplex PCR assay. TCRdb carries this immuneACCESS record with in-frame sequences only. Its versions omit some clonotypes, under half of them owing to an unresolved V gene in the studies checked, with the rest unexplained. The sample table contains fewer than 75,000 clones; only one count was recorded for about four fifths of them. The ten largest clones capture roughly 9% of the sample. This specimen was PBMCs, taken from a glioma patient whose treatment included an IDH1 peptide vaccine. These TCRs come from a woman in her fifties or sixties with glioma.

The rearrangement joins TRBV4-2 to TRBJ1-1; D might be TRBD1 (5 bases). Germline V gene data show CDR1 as LGHNA and CDR2 as YNFKEQ. Trimming cost V 0 bases and J 3 bases, with 14 bases left between them. There are 16 residues in the CDR3. CDR3 coding DNA: TGTGCCAGCAGCCAAGATCAGGCGGGCAGGGACACTGAAGCTTTCTTT. This sequence encodes CASSQDQAGRDTEAFF.

The rearrangement joins TRBV5-1 to TRBJ1-5, with TRBD1 as a possible D gene (5 bases). Germline V gene sequence: CDR1 SGHRS, CDR2 YFSETQ. This CDR3 is built from 16 residues. The V gene lost 4 bases and the J gene lost 2 bases, with 16 bases spanning the gap. CDR3 DNA: TGCGCCAGCAGCCCGGGACTAGGGATTGGCAATCAGCCCCAGCATTTT. Its protein is CASSPGLGIGNQPQHF. Full variable domain (remainder filled in from reference TRBV5-1 and TRBJ1-5): KAGVTQTPRYLIKTRGQQVTLSCSPISGHRSVSWYQQTPGQGLQFLFEYFSETQRNKGNFPGRFSGRQFSNSRSEMNVSTLELGDSALYLCASSPGLGIGNQPQHFGDGTRLSIL.

The chain employs TRBV11-2 and TRBJ1-4, with D possibly being TRBD1 (6 bases). Germline V gene sequence: CDR1 SGHAT, CDR2 FQNNGV. The CDR3 totals 12 residues. Trimming cost V 5 bases and J 8 bases, with 9 bases left between them. CDR3 DNA: TGTGCCAGCAGCGAAGGGGGGGAAAAACTGTTTTTT. It translates to CASSEGGEKLFF.

The chain joins TRBV5-4 to TRBJ1-2; 7 bases fit TRBD1. The CDR3 consists of 17 residues. The V and J ends lost 3 bases and 8 bases, in that order; junction bases with no gene match: 19. Germline CDR1 is SGHNT and CDR2 is YYREEE (reference sequence). CDR3 sequence (DNA): TGTGCCAGCAGCTCGGGTGGGGACAGTGCTGGGTCAGGAGGCTACACCTTC. Translation: CASSSGGDSAGSGGYTF.

This clone was detected once. The chain recombines TRBV4-1 with TRBJ2-1, with unresolved D. The germline V gene has CDR1 MGHRA and CDR2 YSYEKL. Trimming cost V 2 bases and J 8 bases, with 7 bases left between them. The CDR3 runs 12 residues. The CDR3 here is CASSQPPDEQFF. The DNA for the CDR3 is TGCGCCAGCAGCCAACCGCCAGATGAGCAGTTCTTC.

The V gene is TRBV6-6, the J gene TRBJ1-2; 9 bases are shared with TRBD1. Unmatched junction bases numbered 1, after V lost 4 bases and J lost 7 bases. The CDR3 sequence is 12 residues long. Germline V gives CDR1 MNHNY, CDR2 SVGAGI (reference sequence). DNA for the CDR3: TGTGCCAGCAGTTGGGGACAGGGTGGCTACACCTTC. Protein: CASSWGQGGYTF.

V usage is TRBV4-1 and J usage is TRBJ1-1; no definite D call. With 4 bases removed from V and 1 base from J, the gap between germline ends came to 10 bases. The germline V gene encodes CDR1 MGHRA and CDR2 YSYEKL. This CDR3 has 14 residues. This chain's CDR3 is CASSLSPENTEAFF. Here the CDR3 DNA reads TGCGCCAGCAGCCTCAGCCCGGAGAACACTGAAGCTTTCTTT.

The CDR3: CASSDNLSTDTQYF. Here the CDR3 DNA reads TGTGCCAGCAGTGACAATCTTAGCACAGATACGCAGTATTTT. J is TRBJ2-3 and V is TRBV2, with unresolved D. Germline V gives CDR1 SNHLY, CDR2 FYNNEI. V shed 3 bases and J shed 0 bases, with 7 bases lying between them. The CDR3 extends over 14 amino acids. The whole variable domain, remainder taken from reference TRBV2 and TRBJ2-3, is EPEVTQTPSHQVTQMGQEVILRCVPISNHLYFYWYRQILGQKVEFLVSFYNNEISEKSEIFDDQFSVERPDGSNFTLKIRSTKLEDSAMYFCASSDNLSTDTQYFGPGTRLTVL.

The chain couples TRBV18 to TRBJ2-7; D gene unclear. Trimming removed 2 bases from V and 1 base from J, with 12 bases in between. The germline gives CDR1 KGHSH, CDR2 LQKENI. This CDR3 spans 15 amino acids. This CDR3 is CASSPTADKSYEQYF. The CDR3 DNA reads TGTGCCAGCTCACCAACGGCCGATAAGTCCTACGAGCAGTACTTC.

The chain combines TRBV7-3 with TRBJ2-3; TRBD1 aligns across 7 bases. The CDR3 sequence is 12 residues long. Germline V CDR1 and CDR2: SGHTA, FQGTGA. J lost 6 bases, V lost 6 bases, and 3 bases had no gene match. The CDR3 DNA is TGTGCCAGCAGTTTACAGGGGGATACGCAGTATTTT. Protein sequence: CASSLQGDTQYF. The full variable domain, completed using reference TRBV7-3 and TRBJ2-3, is GAGVSQTPSNKVTEKGKYVELRCDPISGHTALYWYRQSLGQGPEFLIYFQGTGAADDSGLPNDRFFAVRPEGSVSTLKIQRTERGDSAVYLCASSLQGDTQYFGPGTRLTVL.

This rearrangement joins TRBV10-2 to TRBJ1-5; 7 bases line up with TRBD1. The CDR3 is 15 amino acids. CDR1 and CDR2 (germline): WSHSY, SAAADI. Trimming took 3 bases from V and 6 from J; bases not matched to a gene: 8. CDR3 sequence (DNA): TGCGCCAGCAGTGACCCGACAGGGCTGAGTCAGCCCCAGCATTTT. Translating gives CASSDPTGLSQPQHF.

This rearrangement joins TRBV2 to TRBJ2-2; a possible D gene is TRBD1 (5 bases). The CDR3 is 16 residues long. Germline V gene lookup returns CDR1 SNHLY and CDR2 FYNNEI. The V end lost 2 bases, the J end lost 8 bases, and 18 bases lay between the germline ends. The CDR3 DNA sequence: TGTGCCAGCAGTGAATCCCGGACAACCTTTGTGGGGGAGCTGTTTTTT. Its translation is CASSESRTTFVGELFF. Filled out from reference TRBV2 and TRBJ2-2, the complete variable domain reads EPEVTQTPSHQVTQMGQEVILRCVPISNHLYFYWYRQILGQKVEFLVSFYNNEISEKSEIFDDQFSVERPDGSNFTLKIRSTKLEDSAMYFCASSESRTTFVGELFFGEGSRLTVL.

The CDR3 is CASSIPGEAYEQYF. The CDR3, as DNA: TGTGCCAGTAGTATCCCGGGGGAGGCCTACGAGCAGTACTTC. The V and J genes are TRBV19 and TRBJ2-7; D is possibly TRBD2 (6 bases). CDR1 LNHDA and CDR2 SQIVND come from the germline V gene (reference sequence). Trimming took 3 bases from V and 2 from J, leaving 11 bases between them. This CDR3 has 14 amino acids.

The chain uses TRBV6-5 and TRBJ1-4, with D maybe TRBD1 (5 bases). CDR1 and CDR2 (germline): MNHEY, SVGAGI. Trimming took off 7 bases at V and 5 bases at J, with 14 bases between the two ends. The CDR3 contains 14 residues. CDR3 protein: CASKRTQVNEKLFF. CDR3 nucleotide sequence: TGTGCCAGCAAGCGGACACAAGTAAATGAAAAACTGTTTTTT.

The chain has TRBV11-2 and TRBJ2-7; tentative D call: TRBD1 (6 bases). Germline V lookup: CDR1 SGHAT, CDR2 FQNNGV. The CDR3 length is 14 residues. The germline V and J ends were trimmed by 3 bases and 4 bases, with 13 bases remaining between them. The CDR3 region has the DNA TGTGCCAGCAGCTTTAGGCAGGGGCCGTACGAGCAGTACTTC. Translating it yields CASSFRQGPYEQYF.

This chain joins TRBV18 and TRBJ2-4; the D gene is possibly TRBD2 (5 bases). This CDR3 region has 13 residues. V dropped 3 bases and J dropped 3 bases, with 6 bases sitting between them. Germline V CDR1 and CDR2: KGHSH, LQKENI. The CDR3 sequence: CASSPAGKNIQYF. The CDR3 DNA is TGTGCCAGCTCACCGGCGGGCAAAAACATTCAGTACTTC.

The CDR3 region is CASKDRYGGSSLSNNEQFF. The CDR3 DNA sequence: TGTGCCAGTAAGGACCGGTATGGAGGGTCAAGCTTGTCGAACAATGAGCAGTTCTTC. V and J are TRBV19 and TRBJ2-1; tentative D call: TRBD2 (6 bases). Trimming shortened V by 7 bases and J by 5 bases, and 30 bases separated the two germline ends. This CDR3 is built from 19 residues. CDR1 and CDR2 (germline): LNHDA, SQIVND (reference sequence).

The chain uses TRBV28 and TRBJ2-7; a possible D gene is TRBD2 (7 bases). CDR1 MDHEN and CDR2 SYDVKM come from the germline V gene. Trimming left V 2 bases short and J 9 bases short, with 17 bases between. The CDR3 runs 14 residues. CDR3 in amino acids: CASSLGRGAVWQYF. The CDR3 DNA sequence: TGTGCCAGCAGTTTAGGTCGGGGGGCCGTTTGGCAGTACTTC. The variable domain in full, completed from reference TRBV28 and TRBJ2-7, reads DVKVTQSSRYLVKRTGEKVFLECVQDMDHENMFWYRQDPGLGLRLIYFSYDVKMKEKGDIPEGYSVSREKKERFSLILESASTNQTSMYLCASSLGRGAVWQYFGPGTRLTVT.

The chain combines TRBV19 with TRBJ1-2; tentatively, D is TRBD1 (6 bases). The CDR3 extends over 13 amino acids. The V gene lost 4 bases and the J gene lost 6 bases, with 12 bases spanning the gap. Germline assignment: CDR1 LNHDA and CDR2 SQIVND (reference sequence). For the CDR3, the DNA is TGTGCCAGTAGTAAGGGGGAGGAAGATGGCTACACCTTC. It specifies CASSKGEEDGYTF.

The chain couples TRBV6-5 to TRBJ1-1; TRBD1 might be the D (5 bases). The CDR3 totals 14 residues. Trimming pared 7 bases from V and 5 bases from J, leaving 17 bases between. The germline V gene has CDR1 MNHEY and CDR2 SVGAGI. CDR3: CASTSLGGGTEAFF. The CDR3 coding sequence is TGTGCCAGCACTAGCTTGGGGGGTGGTACTGAAGCTTTCTTT.

Only a few counts were recorded for this clone. The chain links TRBV19 to TRBJ2-5, with TRBD1 matching 9 bases. CDR1 LNHDA and CDR2 SQIVND come from the germline V gene (reference sequence). The CDR3 covers 14 residues. The trim removed 4 bases at V and 6 bases at J, leaving 6 bases unmatched. CDR3 DNA: TGTGCCAGTAGTAATAGGACAGGGGTGAAGACCCAGTACTTC. Translation: CASSNRTGVKTQYF.

This clone has just a few counts. The chain recombines TRBV7-2 with TRBJ1-1; D is ambiguous. The CDR3 has 14 amino acids. V gave up 7 bases and J gave up 2 bases, with 14 bases separating them. CDR1 and CDR2 (germline): SGHTA, FQGNSA. The CDR3 loop reads CASTLGYSNTEAFF. CDR3 DNA sequence: TGTGCCAGCACCTTGGGGTACAGCAACACTGAAGCTTTCTTT.